The clone carrying this T cell receptor beta chain has at least ten counts. The source of the sample is a study of T cell repertoires in cytomegalovirus infection. TCRdb called the reads again in MiXCR, with one record for every CDR3 protein. The sample shows about 490,000 distinct CDR3 sequences, approximately 16% of them seen only once. Germline-derived CDR1 and CDR2 are SGHVS and FNYEAQ. The length of the CDR3 is 15 residues. Trimming removed 6 bases at V and 4 bases at J, with 16 bases between. The genes are TRBV7-6 and TRBJ2-1; D tentatively fits TRBD1 or TRBD2 (5 bases each). Material for sequencing was CD8+ T cells from PBMCs. The origin of this receptor is a human donor in good health (CMV status not recorded). Some clones in this sample may be carry-over from other donors' samples. CDR3 sequence reads: CASSDVGPRYNEQFF. The DNA of the CDR3 is TGTGCCAGCAGTGACGTGGGACCCCGATACAATGAGCAGTTCTTC.